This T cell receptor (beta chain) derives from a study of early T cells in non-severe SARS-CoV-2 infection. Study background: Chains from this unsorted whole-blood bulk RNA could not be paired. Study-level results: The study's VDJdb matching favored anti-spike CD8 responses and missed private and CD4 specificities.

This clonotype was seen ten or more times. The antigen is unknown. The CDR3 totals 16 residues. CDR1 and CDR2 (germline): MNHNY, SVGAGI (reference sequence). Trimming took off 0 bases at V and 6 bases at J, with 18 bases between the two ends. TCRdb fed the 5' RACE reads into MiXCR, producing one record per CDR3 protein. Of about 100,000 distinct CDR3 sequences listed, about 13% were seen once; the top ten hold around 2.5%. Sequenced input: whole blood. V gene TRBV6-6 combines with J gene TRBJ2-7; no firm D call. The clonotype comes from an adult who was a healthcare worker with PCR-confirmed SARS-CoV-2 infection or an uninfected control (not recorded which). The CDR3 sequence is CASSYSLSVEVREQYF. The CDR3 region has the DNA TGTGCCAGCAGTTACTCCTTGTCTGTCGAGGTTCGCGAGCAGTACTTC.